The 10 T cell receptor beta chains below were found in one sample sequenced in a study of blood T cell repertoires in COVID-19. Sequencing used immunoSEQ multiplex PCR; TCRdb keeps in-frame clones, though not all of them. The sample yields around 250,000 clones, roughly 84% seen once. The sequencing input was peripheral blood. The receptors derive from a middle-aged woman who had recovered from COVID-19.

The J gene is TRBJ2-5, the V gene TRBV6-5; 12 bases align to TRBD2. Germline V lookup: CDR1 MNHEY, CDR2 SVGAGI. The V and J ends lost 6 bases and 5 bases, in that order; junction bases with no gene match: 4. This CDR3 has 14 residues. CDR3 amino acids: CASRRTSGVETQYF. For the CDR3, the DNA is TGTGCCAGCAGGAGGACTAGCGGGGTCGAGACCCAGTACTTC.

This chain links TRBV9 with TRBJ2-7, with 9 bases lining up with TRBD1. The germline CDR1 and CDR2 sequences are SGDLS and YYNGEE. This CDR3 spans 15 amino acids. Unmatched junction bases numbered 6, after V lost 3 bases and J lost 2 bases. The CDR3 coding sequence is TGTGCCAGCAGCGAGGCCGGGACAGGGACCTACGAGCAGTACTTC. Translating gives CASSEAGTGTYEQYF.

The J gene is TRBJ2-2, the V gene TRBV5-1; a weak D match, TRBD1 (5 bases). CDR1 and CDR2 (germline): SGHRS, YFSETQ. With 0 bases removed from V and 6 bases from J, the gap between germline ends came to 12 bases. There are 15 residues in the CDR3. DNA of the CDR3: TGCGCCAGCAGCTTGGTTCAGGGAATGTCCGGGGAGCTGTTTTTT. It yields the protein CASSLVQGMSGELFF.

The V and J genes are TRBV7-3 and TRBJ2-3, with 8 bases aligning to TRBD2. V lost 1 base and J lost 4; bases outside the gene matches: 7. The V gene's germline CDR1 is SGHTA and CDR2 FQGTGA. The CDR3 is made up of 16 amino acids. The CDR3 here is CASSLKGLGFADTQYF. The DNA of the CDR3 is TGTGCCAGCAGCTTAAAGGGACTAGGTTTTGCAGATACGCAGTATTTT.

The chain couples TRBV19 to TRBJ1-6; TRBD1 agrees at 7 bases. There are 17 residues in the CDR3. CDR1 and CDR2 (germline): LNHDA, SQIVND (reference sequence). Trimming at V came to 4 bases and at J to 7 bases, leaving 13 bases not matched to a gene. For the CDR3, the DNA is TGTGCCAGTAGTACCCTCTCCCGGGACAGATGGAATTCACCCCTCCACTTT. This translates into CASSTLSRDRWNSPLHF. The full variable domain, completed using reference TRBV19 and TRBJ1-6, is DGGITQSPKYLFRKEGQNVTLSCEQNLNHDAMYWYRQDPGQGLRLIYYSQIVNDFQKGDIAEGYSVSREKKESFPLTVTSAQKNPTAFYLCASSTLSRDRWNSPLHFGNGTRLTVT.

This chain joins TRBV19 and TRBJ2-1; 9 nucleotides align to TRBD1. The junction had 7 bases not matched to a gene; V was cut back by 4 bases and J by 6 bases. The CDR3 runs 15 residues. Germline values: CDR1 LNHDA, CDR2 SQIVND (reference sequence). The CDR3 DNA reads TGTGCCAGTAGTACAACCGGGACAGGGATCAATGAGCAGTTCTTC. It specifies CASSTTGTGINEQFF.

The chain is built from TRBV5-1 and TRBJ2-1, with a weak D call TRBD1 (6 bases). The CDR3 has 16 residues. Trimming took 3 bases from V and 0 from J, leaving 13 bases between them. Germline V CDR1 and CDR2: SGHRS, YFSETQ. CDR3: CASSSYRVSSYNEQFF. Written as DNA, the CDR3 is TGCGCCAGCAGCTCATACAGGGTGAGCTCCTACAATGAGCAGTTCTTC. Supplemented by reference TRBV5-1 and TRBJ2-1, the full variable domain reads KAGVTQTPRYLIKTRGQQVTLSCSPISGHRSVSWYQQTPGQGLQFLFEYFSETQRNKGNFPGRFSGRQFSNSRSEMNVSTLELGDSALYLCASSSYRVSSYNEQFFGPGTRLTVL.

The J gene is TRBJ1-6, the V gene TRBV10-2; no reliable D call. Per germline, CDR1 WSHSY and CDR2 SAAADI. The CDR3 consists of 13 residues. The ends were cut back, 6 bases at V and 5 bases at J, with 8 bases in the middle. As DNA, the CDR3 is TGCGCCAGCAGCCCAGGAAATAATTCACCCCTCCACTTT. Translating it yields CASSPGNNSPLHF.

The genes are TRBV18 and TRBJ1-3, with TRBD1 matching 7 bases. This CDR3 is built from 17 residues. V lost 3 bases and J lost 0; bases outside the gene matches: 8. Germline V CDR1 and CDR2: KGHSH, LQKENI. CDR3 in amino acids: CASSPGQTIFSGNTIYF. DNA of the CDR3: TGTGCCAGCTCACCGGGACAGACAATATTCTCTGGAAACACCATATATTTT.

V usage is TRBV27 and J usage is TRBJ1-2; TRBD1 might be the D (5 bases). The CDR3 loop spans 16 amino acids. Germline V lookup: CDR1 MNHEY, CDR2 SMNVEV (reference sequence). V was trimmed by 4 bases and J by 4 bases, leaving 19 bases between them. The CDR3: CASSSYRGGAIYGYTF. The CDR3 nucleotides are TGTGCCAGCAGTTCCTACCGGGGAGGGGCGATCTATGGCTACACCTTC.